The entry below gives a single T cell receptor (beta chain) sequence along with its context. This clone occurred a few times. No antigen is known for it. Base quality data are lacking; no much larger clone is found one base away. Genomic DNA was extracted from sorted cells for sequencing of the TCRbeta CDR3 region. The immunoSEQ Assay was used to sequence the TCRbeta CDR3 regions. In TCRdb, the immuneACCESS table is reduced to in-frame sequences with V and J assigned. These tables do not hold every clone; where another copy was compared, an unresolved V gene accounts for under half, and the others remain unexplained. A total of tens of thousands of clones appear in this sample, just under 80% of them only once. In total, the top ten clones hold approximately 5.3% of the sample. This specimen comes from a study of OX40 agonist ivuxolimab in advanced cancers. Regarding the study in general: The costimulatory receptor OX40 (CD134) was targeted by ivuxolimab, a fully human IgG2 agonistic monoclonal antibody. Peripheral TCRbeta sequencing aimed to test whether ivuxolimab altered TCR sequence diversity and caused clonal T-cell expansion. Intravenous ivuxolimab was administered to patients every 2 weeks at six dose levels: 0.01, 0.1, 0.3, 1.5, 3 and 10 mg/kg. The monotherapy dose-escalation portion (N of about 47 patients) of the phase I ivuxolimab trial is reported in the paper. Prior anti-PD-1, anti-PD-L1 or anti-CTLA-4 therapy was permitted, and 35% to 40% of dose-escalation patients had received checkpoint inhibitors. Partial responses occurred in three dose-escalation patients: two with cutaneous melanoma and one with hepatocellular carcinoma. Among the approximately 54 dose-escalation patients, some 19 had hepatocellular carcinoma, approximately 15 melanoma, 9 renal cell carcinoma and 9 head and neck cancer. A male proportion of 82.7% and a mean age of roughly 55 years, ranging from about 20 to 85, were recorded for the dose-escalation cohort.

Patients with a history of autoimmune disease or receiving systemic immunosuppression were excluded from the trial. Peripheral blood for TCR sequencing was collected from all dose cohorts at baseline, on cycle 4 day 1, and on cycle 7 day 1. Samples were obtained from an open-label, multicenter, first-in-human phase I dose-escalation trial of ivuxolimab. The trial enrolled adults with locally advanced or metastatic head and neck squamous cell, hepatocellular, melanoma or renal cell carcinoma. Before TCR sequencing, CD4+ and CD8+ T cells were separately sorted from peripheral blood. V loses 5 bases, J loses 4 bases, and the germline ends lie 11 bases apart. There are 13 amino acids in the CDR3, from cysteine to phenylalanine inclusive. CDR3 DNA only is kept here, 39 bases in frame from base 1. CDR1 and CDR2 (MNHEY, SVGAGI) derive from the germline V gene. Broad study findings and their caveats: In the 0.1-3.0 mg/kg groups, partial responders were among the patients with the lowest normalized peripheral clonal expansion, particularly in CD8+ T cells. At doses from 0.1 to 3.0 mg/kg, clonal expansion was seen in both CD4+ and CD8+ blood T cells between baseline and week 6. Low levels of normalized T-cell clonal expansion were also seen in some nonresponding patients. On average, CD8+ T cells showed more expanded clones than CD4+ T cells after ivuxolimab. Antigen specificity was not determined for the clonally expanded peripheral T cells.

The chain is encoded by TRBV6-5 joined to TRBJ1-2; TRBD1 could be the D gene, as 5 bases match. Material: CD4+ or CD8+ T cells sorted from blood, obtained in a trial of the OX40 agonist ivuxolimab. The receptor was derived from an adult with an advanced solid tumor such as melanoma, head and neck, liver or kidney cancer. The CDR3: CASSPDRLYGYTF. The DNA is TGTGCCAGCAGTCCCGACAGACTCTATGGCTACACCTTC.